This T cell receptor beta chain was profiled in a study of CD8 T cells in Susac syndrome. With 5 bases clipped from V and 0 bases from J, the junction kept 3 bases outside the gene matches. CDR1 is LGHNT, CDR2 FRNRAP, per germline. The CDR3 runs to 14 residues. After extraction with the RNeasy kit, about 0.5 to 1 ug of the RNA was reverse transcribed using random hexamers. With immunoSEQ multiplex PCR, TCR beta CDR3 was amplified across 54 Vbeta and 13 Jbeta. TCRdb passed the immunoSEQ multiplex PCR reads through MiXCR, listing each CDR3 protein once. The sample gives some 90,000 distinct CDR3 sequences, 90% to 95% of which show up once; 0.25% to 0.4% is in the top ten. TEMRA cells were enriched by FACS, while CD8+ and CD4+ T cells were obtained through a negative isolation that was performed magnetically.

The chain has TRBV12-5 and TRBJ1-1, with 7 bases matching TRBD1. The TCR originated in a human donor in good health. Specimen: CD8+ T cells from PBMCs. CDR3 amino acids: CASGHGTVNTEAFF. CDR3 nucleotides: TGTGCTAGTGGTCACGGGACAGTGAACACTGAAGCTTTCTTT. The variable domain in full, completed from reference TRBV12-5 and TRBJ1-1, reads DARVTQTPRHKVTEMGQEVTMRCQPILGHNTVFWYRQTMMQGLELLAYFRNRAPLDDSGMPKDRFSAEMPDATLATLKIQPSEPRDSAVYFCASGHGTVNTEAFFGQGTRLTVV.